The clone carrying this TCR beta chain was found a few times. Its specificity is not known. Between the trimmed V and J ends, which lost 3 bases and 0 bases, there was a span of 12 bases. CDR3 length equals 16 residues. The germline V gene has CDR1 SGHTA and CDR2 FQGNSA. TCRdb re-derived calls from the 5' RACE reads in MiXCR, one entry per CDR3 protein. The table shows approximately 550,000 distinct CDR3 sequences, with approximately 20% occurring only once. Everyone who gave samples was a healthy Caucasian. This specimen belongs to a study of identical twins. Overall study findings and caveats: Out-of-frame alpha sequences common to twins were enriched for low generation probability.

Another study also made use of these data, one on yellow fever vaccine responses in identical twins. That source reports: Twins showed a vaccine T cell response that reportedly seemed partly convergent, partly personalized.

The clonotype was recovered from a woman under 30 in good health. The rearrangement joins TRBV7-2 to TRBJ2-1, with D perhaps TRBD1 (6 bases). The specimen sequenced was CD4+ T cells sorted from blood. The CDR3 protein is CASSLQGLSSYNEQFF. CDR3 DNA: TGTGCCAGCAGCTTGCAGGGGCTTAGCTCCTACAATGAGCAGTTCTTC.